This T cell receptor (beta chain) emerged from a study of T-cell reconstitution after alpha-beta-depleted transplantation in children. During its preparation, the TCRbeta library received unique molecular identifiers. Each CDR3 protein is one row after TCRdb ran MiXCR on the PCR reads. This table holds roughly 590,000 distinct CDR3 sequences, roughly 17% found once. The CDR3 runs to 16 residues. CDR1 is DFQATT, CDR2 SNEGSKA, per germline (reference sequence). V shed 1 base and J 1 base; nucleotides not matched to a gene: 5. This TCR was sampled from a human donor who donated a stem cell graft to a child with acute myeloid leukemia. The chain combines TRBV20-1 with TRBJ2-3; 10 nucleotides match TRBD2. The sequenced sample was PBMCs from the stem cell graft donor, obtained from the stem cell graft. In DNA form, the CDR3 reads TGCAGTGCTAGAGCGGGACTAGCGACTGGCACAGATACGCAGTATTTT. Its translation is CSARAGLATGTDTQYF.